This T cell receptor (beta chain) came from a study of cytomegalovirus exposure and HLA in healthy donors. About this clone itself: Its antigen remains unidentified.

The CDR3 runs 13 residues. Trimming cost V 0 bases and J 8 bases, with 10 bases left between them. Looked up from germline, CDR1 is LNHNV and CDR2 is YYDKDF (reference sequence). Study observations and caveats: Donors were assumed by presence/absence analyses to have roughly uniform sequencing depth.

This PCR relied on a set of 60 Vbeta primers and 13 Jbeta primers. Libraries were prepared by immunoSEQ multiplex PCR; TCRdb keeps only in-frame clonotypes and omits some of them. The sample shows 110,000 or so clones, about 72% of them seen only once. The sample comprised PBMCs. The chain has TRBV15 and TRBJ1-2, with no clear D. The sequence derives from a man aged 50-59 years in good health and CMV-seropositive. CDR3 DNA: TGTGCCACCAGCAGAGAGGGCGGGAACGGCTACACCTTC. Translated, it gives CATSREGGNGYTF. Looking up the rest from reference TRBV15 and TRBJ1-2 gives the full variable domain: DAMVIQNPRYQVTQFGKPVTLSCSQTLNHNVMYWYQQKSSQAPKLLFHYYDKDFNNEADTPDNFQSRRPNTSFCFLDIRSPGLGDTAMYLCATSREGGNGYTFGSGTRLTVV.